The present T cell receptor (beta chain) was sequenced within a study of regulatory T cells in long-lasting Graves disease. Construction of TCR beta libraries relied on iRepertoire HTBI primers and on Arm-PCR targeting CDR3 regions. Via MiXCR, TCRdb re-called the multiplex PCR reads, giving one row per CDR3 protein. The table lists some 600,000 distinct CDR3 sequences, around 16% of them singletons. This CDR3 has 15 amino acids. V shed 3 bases, J shed 1 base, and the junction held 1 base outside the gene matches. Germline V gene sequence: CDR1 SGHNT, CDR2 YENEEA. Documented time point: newly diagnosed GD, antithyroid drugs for less than 3 months. PBMCs provided the RNA from which the TCR library was made. The data were also submitted as part of a second study, on T cells in Graves' hyperthyroidism and ophthalmopathy. From that report: Graves' hyperthyroidism is called stable when ophthalmopathy does not progress within 18 months. Exclusion criteria comprised uncontrolled infection, other autoimmune disease, pregnancy or lactation. HTBI primers drove first-round RT-PCR of the TCR CDR3. Blood also held most thyroid clonotypes expanded beyond 0.001.

Sequencing used peripheral blood mononuclear cells (PBMCs), obtained at new diagnosis, from a patient treated with antithyroid drugs. The chain is built from TRBV11-3 and TRBJ2-7; TRBD2 agrees at 12 bases. The clonotype comes from a man between 18 and 35 years old with Graves disease. CDR3 bases: TGTGCCAGCAGCTTGACTAGCGGGGGTTCCTACGAGCAGTACTTC. Its translation: CASSLTSGGSYEQYF.